A selection of T cell receptor beta chains follows, all from one sample in a study of cytomegalovirus exposure and HLA in healthy donors. TCRdb's table, derived via immunoSEQ multiplex PCR, lists solely in-frame clones and lacks some. This sample has roughly 120,000 clones, with around three quarters found just once. The sample was PBMCs. Every receptor here comes from a woman aged 40 to 55 in good health and CMV-seropositive. The CDR3 runs from the conserved cysteine through the conserved F or W. Fields, in order: J gene, V gene, D gene, clone size, CDR3 DNA, CDR3 protein. A D gene is named only where the DNA matches it firmly. Only part of the rows carry a size: once, few, many, or a class if the clone is expanded.

TRBJ1-6 | TRBV30 | - | - | TGTGCCTGGAGGAGGAGCTCCTATAATTCACCCCTCCACTTT | CAWRRSSYNSPLHF
TRBJ1-5 | TRBV19 | TRBD1 | - | TGTGCCAGTACCTGGGACAGTAGCTATCAGCCCCAGCATTTT | CASTWDSSYQPQHF
TRBJ2-5 | TRBV5-1 | TRBD1 | - | TGCGCCAGCAGCTTGGTCCCGCGACAGGGGGTTCAAAAGACCCAGTACTTC | CASSLVPRQGVQKTQYF
TRBJ1-1 | TRBV11-1 | - | few | TGTGCCAGCAGCTTACAGGGACCGGGAGGGGCTTTCTTT | CASSLQGPGGAFF
TRBJ2-1 | TRBV18 | TRBD1 | - | TGTGCCAGCTCCCGGGGACAGGGGGCAAACAATGAGCAGTTCTTC | CASSRGQGANNEQFF
TRBJ2-7 | TRBV7-9 | - | - | TGTGCCAGCAGCTTACTCACAGGCTGGCCCCCGCGACACGAGCAGTACTTC | CASSLLTGWPPRHEQYF
TRBJ2-7 | TRBV27 | TRBD1 | - | TGTGCCAGCAGACAGGACAGGAGCAGCTCCTACGAGCAGTACTTC | CASRQDRSSSYEQYF
TRBJ1-5 | TRBV19 | TRBD1 | - | TGTGCCAGTAGCACGACAGGGAATCAGCCCCAGCATTTT | CASSTTGNQPQHF
TRBJ2-3 | TRBV5-8 | TRBD2 | - | TGTGCCAGCAGCTGGAAAGCGGGGGATACGCAGTATTTT | CASSWKAGDTQYF
TRBJ1-3 | TRBV5-5 | TRBD1 | - | TGTGCCAGCAGCTTAGGGGGCAATGGAAACACCATATATTTT | CASSLGGNGNTIYF
TRBJ2-3 | TRBV4-1 | TRBD2 | few | TGCGCCAGCAGCCGACTAGCGGGGGGCCAAGATACGCAGTATTTT | CASSRLAGGQDTQYF
TRBJ2-7 | TRBV5-1 | TRBD2 | - | TGCGCCAGCAGCACCGGGACTAGCGGGGGGTACTACGAGCAGTACTTC | CASSTGTSGGYYEQYF
TRBJ2-3 | TRBV7-9 | - | - | TGTGCCACCGAGGATGGAACAGATACGCAGTATTTT | CATEDGTDTQYF
TRBJ1-4 | TRBV5-6 | TRBD1 | few | TGTGCCAGCAGCTCTCTGGGACAGGGGCTTCGTTCTCTGAATGAAAAACTGTTTTTT | CASSSLGQGLRSLNEKLFF
TRBJ2-5 | TRBV7-6 | - | - | TGTGCCAGCAGTTTCCCCCACAGACAAGAGACCCAGTACTTC | CASSFPHRQETQYF
TRBJ2-5 | TRBV19 | TRBD2 | - | TGTGCCAGTAGGCCGACTAGCGGGATCGAGACCCAGTACTTC | CASRPTSGIETQYF
TRBJ2-5 | TRBV6-1 | - | - | TGTGCCACCAAGCTATGGGGGAGGGGGGAGACCCAGTACTTC | CATKLWGRGETQYF
TRBJ1-5 | TRBV6-1 | TRBD1 | - | TGTGCCAGCAGTGGTCAGGGGGCGAATCAGCCCCAGCATTTT | CASSGQGANQPQHF
TRBJ2-5 | TRBV4-1 | - | - | TGCGCCAGCAGCCAAGGGGCGGGGTACCAAGAGACCCAGTACTTC | CASSQGAGYQETQYF
TRBJ2-5 | TRBV7-2 | TRBD2 | - | TGTGCCAGCAGCTCACGACTAGCGGGAGGGTCAGAGACCCAGTACTTC | CASSSRLAGGSETQYF
TRBJ1-4 | TRBV5-4 | - | - | TGTGCCAGCAGCTCGGGAACGCGGACGGATGAAAAACTGTTTTTT | CASSSGTRTDEKLFF
TRBJ2-5 | TRBV20-1 | TRBD2 | once | TGCACCATCTCGGGAGGGGAGACCCAGTACTTC | CTISGGETQYF
TRBJ1-3 | TRBV30 | TRBD1 | - | TGTGCCTGGAGTGTAGGGGGCGGTGGAAACACCATATATTTT | CAWSVGGGGNTIYF
TRBJ1-1 | TRBV7-3 | - | few | TGTGCCAGCAGCTTCGGGAACACTGAAGCTTTCTTT | CASSFGNTEAFF
TRBJ1-6 | TRBV6-5 | TRBD1 | - | TGTGCCAGCAGTCCACAGGGGGCGAATTCACCCCTCCACTTT | CASSPQGANSPLHF
TRBJ2-2 | TRBV4-3 | - | - | TGCGCCAGCAGCCAATCGCGACTAGCGAACACCGGGGAGCTGTTTTTT | CASSQSRLANTGELFF
TRBJ2-3 | TRBV18 | - | - | TGTGCCAGCTCCCAGGGCGGGGGCGCGAGAGATACGCAGTATTTT | CASSQGGGARDTQYF
TRBJ1-2 | TRBV5-4 | TRBD1 | - | TGTGCCAGCAGCTTGGTGGGGACAGGGGGCGGCTATGGCTACACCTTC | CASSLVGTGGGYGYTF
TRBJ2-5 | TRBV7-2 | TRBD2 | few | TGTGCCAGCAGCCTCTCCGGGACTAGCGGGAGTACCCAAGAGACCCAGTACTTC | CASSLSGTSGSTQETQYF
TRBJ2-1 | TRBV6-4 | TRBD2 | few | TGTGCCAGCAGGAGGACTAGCGGGAGTAATAATGAGCAGTTCTTC | CASRRTSGSNNEQFF
TRBJ2-7 | TRBV10-3 | TRBD2 | - | TGTGCCATCAGTGAAATGAGAGGACAAGGGACTAGCGGGAGGAACCACGAGCAGTACTTC | CAISEMRGQGTSGRNHEQYF
TRBJ2-3 | TRBV2 | - | - | TGTGCCAGCAGACCCCCCGGGTATAGCACAGATACGCAGTATTTT | CASRPPGYSTDTQYF
TRBJ1-1 | TRBV2 | - | - | TGTGCCAGCAGCGAACAGGGTTACACTGAAGCTTTCTTT | CASSEQGYTEAFF
TRBJ1-4 | TRBV19 | TRBD1 | - | TGTGCCAGTCGGGGACAGCTTGGAGAACTGTTTTTT | CASRGQLGELFF
TRBJ1-1 | TRBV30 | TRBD1 | - | TGTGCCTGGAGTGTGTGGAGGTTAGGGACAGGGGGCCCTAACACTGAAGCTTTCTTT | CAWSVWRLGTGGPNTEAFF
TRBJ1-5 | TRBV10-3 | - | - | TGTGCCATCAGAGGGACTGCAAATCAGCCCCAGCATTTT | CAIRGTANQPQHF
TRBJ1-2 | TRBV12-2 | - | - | TGTGCAAGTCGCTTAGCCAGAGGTAACTATGGCTACACCTTC | CASRLARGNYGYTF
TRBJ2-5 | TRBV19 | TRBD1 | - | TGTGCCAGTAGTACCCGGGACAGGGGGCGAGAGGCCCAGTACTTC | CASSTRDRGREAQYF
TRBJ2-7 | TRBV9 | TRBD1 | - | TGTGCCAGCAGCGTGCTGACAGGGGGGGAGCAGTACTTC | CASSVLTGGEQYF
TRBJ2-2 | TRBV19 | TRBD1 | - | TGTGCCAGTAGTATACCAGGGGACAGGGGAACCGGGGAGCTGTTTTTT | CASSIPGDRGTGELFF
TRBJ2-5 | TRBV7-9 | TRBD1 | - | TGTGCCAGCAGCCCGACAGGGTATCTAGGCCAAGAGACCCAGTACTTC | CASSPTGYLGQETQYF
TRBJ1-6 | TRBV7-3 | - | - | TGTGCCAGCAGCTTAATTGGACAGAGTAATTCACCCCTCCACTTT | CASSLIGQSNSPLHF
TRBJ2-3 | TRBV15 | - | few | TGTGCCACCAGCAGTGGAGTGATCACAGATACGCAGTATTTT | CATSSGVITDTQYF
TRBJ2-3 | TRBV27 | TRBD2 | - | TGTGCCAGCAGTCATAGCGGGCTTAGCACAGATACGCAGTATTTT | CASSHSGLSTDTQYF
TRBJ2-3 | TRBV18 | - | - | TGTGCCAGCTCACCACAGGGGCCTAGCACAGATACGCAGTATTTT | CASSPQGPSTDTQYF
TRBJ2-7 | TRBV30 | - | once | TGTGCCGGGGGGGGCGGGAGTTACGAGCAGTACTTC | CAGGGGSYEQYF
TRBJ1-2 | TRBV5-1 | - | - | TGCGCCAGCAGCTTGGATCACCGAGCTAACTATGGCTACACCTTC | CASSLDHRANYGYTF
TRBJ1-2 | TRBV29-1 | TRBD1 | - | TGCAGCGTCCGCCCTACAGGGGACTATGGCTACACCTTC | CSVRPTGDYGYTF
TRBJ2-2 | TRBV9 | TRBD1 | few | TGTGCCAGCAGCGTAACAGGGGACGGCACCGGGGAGCTGTTTTTT | CASSVTGDGTGELFF
TRBJ1-3 | TRBV19 | TRBD1 | - | TGTGCCAGTCTGCCGGGACAGCTTGGAAACACCATATATTTT | CASLPGQLGNTIYF
TRBJ2-7 | TRBV6-5 | TRBD1 | - | TGTGCCAGCAGTTTTACGGGACAGGGGCAGCAGTACTTC | CASSFTGQGQQYF
TRBJ2-5 | TRBV6-5 | - | - | TGTGCCAGCAGTTACTCCGGTTTATCAGGGGAGACCCAGTACTTC | CASSYSGLSGETQYF
TRBJ1-4 | TRBV7-9 | - | - | TGTGCCAGCAGCTCAAATACAGGGATTGCTGGAGAAAAACTGTTTTTT | CASSSNTGIAGEKLFF